The T cell receptor beta chain described here comes from a study of T cells in Graves' hyperthyroidism and ophthalmopathy. Whole-study results and caveats: Blood shared most expanded thyroid clonotypes above 0.001.

The length of the CDR3 is 15 residues. Trimming cost V 5 bases and J 6 bases; bases outside gene matches: 8. This clonotype came up a few times. Its cognate antigen is unknown. It was RNA transcripts that yielded the amplified TCR beta CDR3 regions. The TCR CDR3 first-round RT-PCR relied on the HTBI primer set. TCRdb itself ran the multiplex PCR reads through MiXCR, one entry per CDR3 protein. The data show 300,000 to 450,000 distinct CDR3 sequences, roughly 25% seen once. The sequencing input was blood. V usage is TRBV12-3 or TRBV12-4 and J usage is TRBJ1-2, with TRBD1 matching over 11 bases. The sequence came from a man aged 45 to 65 with Graves' hyperthyroidism. CDR3 nucleotide sequence: TGTGCCAGCAGTCCGGACAGGGGGCCCACTGATGGCTACACCTTC. Translating it yields CASSPDRGPTDGYTF.